This T cell receptor beta chain was sequenced in a study of control samples from healthy donors and cancer patients. The CDR3 runs 14 residues. CDR1 is SGHTA and CDR2 is FQGNSA in the germline V gene. V dropped 0 bases and J dropped 4 bases, with 9 bases sitting between them. This clone was counted once. Clones were sequenced by immunoSEQ multiplex PCR, and TCRdb holds only the in-frame ones, with some missing. The sample contains fewer than 200,000 clones, 80% to 90% of which appear only once. The clonotype originates from a young man in good health. The chain carries TRBV7-2 and TRBJ1-2; D may be TRBD1 (6 bases). The sample consisted of blood. CDR3 bases: TGTGCCAGCAGCTTAGCGGGGGGCACCTATGGCTACACCTTC. As protein: CASSLAGGTYGYTF.